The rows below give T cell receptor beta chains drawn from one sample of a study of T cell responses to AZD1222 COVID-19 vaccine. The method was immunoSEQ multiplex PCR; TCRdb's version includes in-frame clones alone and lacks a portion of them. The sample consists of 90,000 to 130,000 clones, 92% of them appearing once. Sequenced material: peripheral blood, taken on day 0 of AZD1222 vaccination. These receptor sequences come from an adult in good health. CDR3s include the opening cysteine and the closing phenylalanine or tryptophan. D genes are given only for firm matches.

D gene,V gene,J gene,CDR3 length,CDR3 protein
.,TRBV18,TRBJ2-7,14,CASSPPGPTYEQYF
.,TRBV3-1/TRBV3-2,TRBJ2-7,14,CASSRGGAHGEQYF
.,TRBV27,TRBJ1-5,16,CASSLTWGPERQPQHF
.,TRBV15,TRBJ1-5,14,CATSGTGARQPQHF
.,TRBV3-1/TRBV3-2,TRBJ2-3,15,CASSHPSGGTDTQYF
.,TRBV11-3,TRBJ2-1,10,CASSLNEQFF
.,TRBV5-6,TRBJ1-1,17,CASSLAGQLSSDTEAFF
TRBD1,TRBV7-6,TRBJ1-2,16,CASSLARGQVNYGYTF
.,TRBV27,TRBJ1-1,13,CASSLGPGTEAFF
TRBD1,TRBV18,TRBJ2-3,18,CASSPSRDRELHTDTQYF
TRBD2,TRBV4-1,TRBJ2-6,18,CASSQAGTRLSGANVLTF
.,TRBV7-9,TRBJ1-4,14,CASTSRGAGEKLFF
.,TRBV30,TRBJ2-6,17,CAWSLGGLLSGANVLTF
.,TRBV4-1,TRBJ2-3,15,CASSQGAGSTDTQYF
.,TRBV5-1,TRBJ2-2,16,CASSLAPPVNTGELFF
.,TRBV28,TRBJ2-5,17,CASSLYSPSTGQETQYF
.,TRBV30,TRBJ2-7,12,CAWASGQNEQYF
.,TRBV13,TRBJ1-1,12,CASSLDRAEAFF
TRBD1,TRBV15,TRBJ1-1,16,CATSSATQGPNTEAFF
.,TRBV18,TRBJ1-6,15,CASSPGEGGQSPLHF
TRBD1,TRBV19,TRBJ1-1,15,CASSLYRGMNTEAFF
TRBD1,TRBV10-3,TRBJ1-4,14,CAIRGQGTNEKLFF
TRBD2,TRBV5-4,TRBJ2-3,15,CASSSWLAGADTQYF
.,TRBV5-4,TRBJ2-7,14,CASSLERDSYEQYF
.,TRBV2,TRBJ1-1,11,CASSKDIIAFF
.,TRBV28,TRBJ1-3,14,CASAGHRSGNTIYF
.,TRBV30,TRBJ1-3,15,CAWSVGGLSGNTIYF
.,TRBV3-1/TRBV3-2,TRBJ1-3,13,CASSPGRLNTIYF
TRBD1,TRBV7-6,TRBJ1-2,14,CASSPGQGSGGYTF
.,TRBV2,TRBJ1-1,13,CASRSGPSGEAFF
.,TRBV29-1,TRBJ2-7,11,CSVYIDYEQYF
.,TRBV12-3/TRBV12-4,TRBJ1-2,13,CASSLSRYYGYTF